The sequence of this TCR beta chain was determined in a study of blood T cell repertoires in COVID-19. Looking at the study overall: Donors in the United States, Italy and Spain gave samples during acute or convalescent COVID-19.

Study processing details: Estimation of nucleated cell counts was performed using reference gene primer amplification. The method was immunoSEQ multiplex PCR; TCRdb's version includes in-frame clones alone and lacks a portion of them. V and J calls and clone size come straight from that table; D and trimming were deduced from the DNA. The table shows under 150,000 clones, with around 78% occurring only once. This CDR3 comprises 11 residues. The V gene's germline CDR1 is LGHDT and CDR2 YNNKEL (reference sequence). Trimming removed 4 bases from V and 11 bases from J, with 11 bases in between. This TCR was sampled from a human donor in a cohort sampled during active COVID-19. This chain uses TRBV3-1 (or the pseudogene TRBV3-2) with TRBJ1-2; TRBD1 might be the D (6 bases). The sequenced sample consisted of peripheral blood. The chain's CDR3 is CASSPGRGYTF. The CDR3 DNA reads TGTGCCAGCAGCCCCGGCAGGGGTTACACCTTC.